This TCR beta chain was sequenced during a study of cytomegalovirus exposure and HLA in healthy donors. The study ran its PCR with 60 Vbeta and 13 Jbeta primers. The repertoire was sequenced with immunoSEQ multiplex PCR; TCRdb's copy has only in-frame clones and lacks some. This table holds fewer than 250,000 clones, about 79% found once. Study-level findings and limits: Researchers reported in a later analysis that a missense DCLRE1C variant was tied to TCR beta V- and J-gene trimming. Researchers catalogued over 150 TCR beta chains as cytomegalovirus-associated. The CMV antigen specificity of a few CMV-associated chains was confirmed through in vitro analysis.

Worth noting for this clone: The antigen is unknown.

The CDR3 is 13 amino acids. Trimming removed 5 bases at V and 2 bases at J, with 6 bases between. Per the germline V gene, CDR1 is SGHNT and CDR2 is YENEEA. The chain links TRBV11-3 to TRBJ2-2; D is unclear. The sequence was collected from a male donor in good health and CMV-seronegative. Sequenced: PBMCs. The CDR3 DNA reads as TGTGCCAGCAGCGTATTAAACACCGGGGAGCTGTTTTTT. Its translation is CASSVLNTGELFF.